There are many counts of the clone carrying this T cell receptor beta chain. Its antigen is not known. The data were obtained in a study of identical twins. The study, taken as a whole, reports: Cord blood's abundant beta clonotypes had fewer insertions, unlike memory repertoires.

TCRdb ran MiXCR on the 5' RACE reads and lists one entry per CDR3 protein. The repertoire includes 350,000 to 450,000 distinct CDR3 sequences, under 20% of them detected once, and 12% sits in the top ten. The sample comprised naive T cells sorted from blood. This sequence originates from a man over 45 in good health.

CDR3 bases: TGCAGTGCTAGAGCTCTAGCGGGGCCTGGCACAGATACGCAGTATTTT. Translation: CSARALAGPGTDTQYF. The rearrangement links TRBV20-1 to TRBJ2-3; 9 bases are a match to TRBD2. The J segment lost 1 base and the V segment lost 1 base, leaving 6 bases of the junction unmatched. Germline V lookup: CDR1 DFQATT, CDR2 SNEGSKA (reference sequence). This CDR3 is built from 16 residues.